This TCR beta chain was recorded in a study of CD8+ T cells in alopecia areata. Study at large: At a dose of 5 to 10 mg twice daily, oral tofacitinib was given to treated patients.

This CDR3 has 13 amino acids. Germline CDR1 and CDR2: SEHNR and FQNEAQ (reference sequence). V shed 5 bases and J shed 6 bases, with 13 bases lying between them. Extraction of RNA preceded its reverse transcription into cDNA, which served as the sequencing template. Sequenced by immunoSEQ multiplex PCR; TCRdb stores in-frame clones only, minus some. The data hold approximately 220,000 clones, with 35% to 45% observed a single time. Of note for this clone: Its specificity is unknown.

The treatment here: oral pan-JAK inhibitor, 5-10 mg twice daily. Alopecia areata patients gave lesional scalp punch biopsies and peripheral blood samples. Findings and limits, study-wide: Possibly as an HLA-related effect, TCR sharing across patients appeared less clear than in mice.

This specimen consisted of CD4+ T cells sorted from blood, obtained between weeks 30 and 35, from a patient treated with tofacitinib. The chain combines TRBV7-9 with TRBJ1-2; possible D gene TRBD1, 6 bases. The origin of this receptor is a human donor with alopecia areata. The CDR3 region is CASSPQQGNGYTF. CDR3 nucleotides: TGTGCCAGCAGCCCACAACAGGGTAATGGCTACACCTTC.